The entry below gives a single T cell receptor (beta chain) sequence along with its context. Its antigen is not known. This sample is part of a study of siplizumab effects on memory and regulatory T cells. The CDR3 has 15 amino acids. Germline CDR1 and CDR2: SGDLS and YYNGEE. Trimming took off 0 bases at V and 1 base at J, with 11 bases between the two ends. Assays were performed on some 9.2 x 10^4 TCR templates per sample. Sequenced by immunoSEQ multiplex PCR; TCRdb stores in-frame clones only, minus some. The sample gives 100,000 to 120,000 clones, 90% to 95% of which show up once; around 0.29% is in the top ten. Whole-study findings and limits: Naive T cells seemed more diverse than memory cells; they also seemed major alloresponse contributors. Confirmation was lacking for the suppressive function of proliferating Tregs derived from siplizumab cultures.

The J gene is TRBJ2-7, the V gene TRBV9; D remains unclear. The sequenced sample consisted of CD4+ T cells sorted from blood. The receptor's source is a human donor in good health. The CDR3 sequence is CASSVGSQSSYEQYF. The CDR3 nucleotides read TGTGCCAGCAGCGTAGGGAGTCAATCATCCTACGAGCAGTACTTC.